These 8 T cell receptor beta chains were sequenced from one sample in a study of identifying expanded T cells in peripheral blood. The repertoire was sequenced with immunoSEQ multiplex PCR; TCRdb's copy has only in-frame clones and lacks some. In the table there are roughly 120,000 clones, approximately 90% of which are singletons. Material: blood. The receptors shown here come from a person between 18 and 69 years old in good health.

This clone was seen a single time. The chain is built from TRBV7-2 and TRBJ1-1; 7 bases match TRBD1. CDR3 size: 15 residues. Germline CDR1 and CDR2: SGHTA and FQGNSA. With 2 bases clipped from V and 11 bases from J, the junction kept 14 bases outside the gene matches. Here the CDR3 DNA reads TGTGCCAGCAGCTTATATAAGGGACAGAACGACGGCGCTTTCTTT. Encoded protein: CASSLYKGQNDGAFF. The variable domain in full, completed from reference TRBV7-2 and TRBJ1-1, reads GAGVSQSPSNKVTEKGKDVELRCDPISGHTALYWYRQSLGQGLEFLIYFQGNSAPDKSGLPSDRFSAERTGGSVSTLTIQRTQQEDSAVYLCASSLYKGQNDGAFFGQGTRLTVV.

The rearrangement links TRBV27 to TRBJ2-5; perhaps TRBD2 as D (7 bases). Germline CDR1 MNHEY, CDR2 SMNVEV (reference sequence). The CDR3 is 14 amino acids. Trimming left V 5 bases short and J 5 bases short, with 15 bases between. The CDR3 loop reads CASSVAGAEETQYF. The CDR3 DNA reads TGTGCCAGCAGTGTCGCGGGGGCCGAGGAGACCCAGTACTTC.

The chain links TRBV5-1 to TRBJ2-3, with a weak D call TRBD2 (6 bases). The CDR3 sequence is 12 residues long. Trimming cost V 4 bases and J 14 bases, with 17 bases left between them. The germline V gene encodes CDR1 SGHRS and CDR2 YFSETQ. CDR3 nucleotide sequence: TGCGCCAGCAGCCGGAAGGAGGGTCTCTCGTATTTT. This sequence encodes CASSRKEGLSYF.

The table lists this clone with a few counts. V usage is TRBV10-1 and J usage is TRBJ2-7; D perhaps matches TRBD2 (5 bases). The CDR3 has 14 amino acids. Trimming removed 0 bases from V and 0 bases from J, with 6 bases in between. CDR1 and CDR2 (germline): WNHNN, SYGVQD (reference sequence). Here the CDR3 DNA reads TGCGCCAGCAGTGAGTCGGAGGCCTCCTACGAGCAGTACTTC. This translates into CASSESEASYEQYF.

This sequence joins TRBV6-5 and TRBJ2-2; D may be TRBD1 (6 bases). CDR1 and CDR2 (germline): MNHEY, SVGAGI. Trimming took off 6 bases at V and 6 bases at J, with 14 bases between the two ends. The CDR3 spans 14 residues. The CDR3 DNA reads as TGTGCCAGCAGACAACAGGGAGAGGCCGGGGAGCTGTTTTTT. This sequence encodes CASRQQGEAGELFF.

This chain uses TRBV27 with TRBJ1-2; no reliable D call. Trimming cost V 6 bases and J 2 bases, with 22 bases left between them. Germline values: CDR1 MNHEY, CDR2 SMNVEV (reference sequence). The CDR3 sequence is 17 residues long. The CDR3 DNA reads TGTGCCAGCAGCTCCCGGGAGACAACAATGGGCAACTATGGCTACACCTTC. Its protein is CASSSRETTMGNYGYTF.

The CDR3 nucleotides are TGTGCCAGCAGTGCTTGGGACAGAGATTCACCCCTCCACTTT. Translating gives CASSAWDRDSPLHF. This chain uses TRBV6-1 with TRBJ1-6, with 7 positions matching TRBD1. Unmatched junction bases numbered 5, after V lost 4 bases and J lost 8 bases. CDR1 and CDR2 from the germline V gene are MNHNS and SASEGT. The CDR3 has 14 residues.

The genes are TRBV7-3 and TRBJ1-6; D gene uncertain. The CDR3 length is 17 residues. Trimming stripped 5 bases from V and 4 bases from J, with 18 bases between. Germline V CDR1 and CDR2: SGHTA, FQGTGA. The CDR3 region has the DNA TGTGCCAGCAGCGACCAACCCCCCGGGATGTATAATTCACCCCTCCACTTT. Residues: CASSDQPPGMYNSPLHF.